The source of this T cell receptor (beta chain) is a study of OX40 agonist ivuxolimab in advanced cancers. Background for the entire study: Ivuxolimab, which targeted the costimulatory receptor OX40 (CD134), was an agonistic, fully human IgG2 monoclonal antibody. The purpose of peripheral TCRbeta sequencing was to test whether ivuxolimab changed TCR sequence diversity and led to clonal T-cell expansion. The paper reports the monotherapy dose-escalation portion (N ≈ 50 patients) of the phase I ivuxolimab trial. Intravenous ivuxolimab was administered to patients every 2 weeks at six dose levels: 0.01, 0.1, 0.3, 1.5, 3 and 10 mg/kg. In the dose-escalation cohort, more than 80% of patients were male, and the mean age was 60 years with a range of roughly 20 to 79. Of the approximately 54 patients in dose escalation, some 20 had hepatocellular carcinoma, roughly 15 had melanoma, 9 had renal cell carcinoma and 9 had head and neck cancer. Patients were allowed to have had prior anti-PD-1, anti-PD-L1 or anti-CTLA-4 therapy, and around 43% of the dose-escalation patients had been treated with checkpoint inhibitors. Partial responses were achieved by three dose-escalation patients, of whom one had hepatocellular carcinoma and two had cutaneous melanoma.

For sequencing of the TCRbeta CDR3 region, genomic DNA was extracted from the sorted cells. The immunoSEQ Assay was used to sequence the TCRbeta CDR3 regions. The table was pulled from immuneACCESS by TCRdb, which kept in-frame rearrangements only. Such tables lose some clones; where checked, under half of the loss comes from unresolved V genes, and the rest has no known cause. This sample holds tens of thousands of clones; about 85% were observed only once. 20% to 25% of the sample is taken by the ten largest. The trial excluded patients who had a history of autoimmune disease or were on systemic immunosuppression. In every dose cohort, peripheral blood was drawn for TCR sequencing at baseline, cycle 4 day 1, and cycle 7 day 1. The samples were taken from a phase I, first-in-human, multicenter, open-label dose-escalation trial of ivuxolimab. The trial enrolled adults with locally advanced or metastatic head and neck squamous cell, hepatocellular, melanoma or renal cell carcinoma. Before TCR sequencing, CD4+ T cells and CD8+ T cells were sorted from peripheral blood as separate populations.

Looking up the germline V gene yields CDR1 MNHEY and CDR2 SVGAGI. The germline V end is reduced by 2 bases and the J end by 5 bases; junction bases left unmatched: 5. The CDR3, from cysteine to phenylalanine, totals 16 residues. The kept DNA is CDR3 alone, 48 bases in frame from the first base. With regard to this clone: Its cognate antigen has yet to be identified. The input lacks base qualities; no much larger clone sits a single base away.

What the work shows at the level of the full study, not this receptor alone: Partial responders in the 0.1-3.0 mg/kg groups had among the lowest normalized peripheral clonal expansion, especially among CD8+ T cells. At doses of 0.1 to 3.0 mg/kg, clonal expansion of both CD4+ and CD8+ T cells in blood was seen between baseline and week 6. The antigen specificity of the clonally expanded peripheral T cells was not determined. After ivuxolimab, CD8+ T cells had more expanded clones than CD4+ T cells on average. Low levels of normalized T-cell clonal expansion were also shown by some nonresponding patients.

The clonotype comes from an adult with an advanced solid tumor such as melanoma, head and neck, liver or kidney cancer. The chain couples TRBV6-5 to TRBJ1-4; 10 bases in the middle match TRBD1. Material: CD4+ or CD8+ T cells sorted from blood, obtained in a trial of the OX40 agonist ivuxolimab. The DNA is as follows: TGTGCCAGCAGTTACCGGAGACAGGGGGCGAATGAAAAACTGTTTTTT. It translates to CASSYRRQGANEKLFF.